This TCR beta chain comes out of a study of blood T cell repertoires in COVID-19. V dropped 5 bases and J dropped 4; count of bases not matched to a gene: 6. Germline CDR1 and CDR2: LGHDT and YNNKEL (reference sequence). The CDR3 is 14 residues long. Profiled with immunoSEQ multiplex PCR; TCRdb holds only in-frame clones, not every one. This sample has 70,000 or so clones, with roughly 90% found just once. The genes are TRBV3-1 (or the pseudogene TRBV3-2) and TRBJ1-2, with TRBD1 matching over 8 bases. The sample comprised peripheral blood. The TCR was taken from a woman in her forties or fifties with acute or convalescent COVID-19. CDR3 nucleotide sequence: TGTGCCAGCAGCAACGGACAGGGCAGCTATGGCTACACCTTC. It encodes CASSNGQGSYGYTF.